This record looks at one T cell receptor (beta chain) sequence and its context. What it binds is unknown. Individual cDNA molecules carried attached unique molecular identifiers. TCRdb reprocessed the 5' RACE reads with MiXCR, giving one entry per CDR3 protein. The profile shows about 100,000 distinct CDR3 sequences, roughly 12% of them singletons. The data belong to a study of early T cells in non-severe SARS-CoV-2 infection. Looking at the study overall: From unsorted whole blood, bulk RNA was sequenced, and the chains remained unpaired. Study conclusions and caveats: The matching step, a VDJdb search, favored anti-spike CD8 responses and missed private and CD4 specificities.

Trimming at V came to 1 base and at J to 10 bases, leaving 7 bases not matched to a gene. The CDR3 has 14 residues. Germline V gene sequence: CDR1 MNHNS, CDR2 SASEGT. This rearrangement joins TRBV6-1 to TRBJ1-2; the match to TRBD1 covers 9 bases. The clonotype originates from an adult who was a healthcare worker with PCR-confirmed SARS-CoV-2 infection or an uninfected control (not recorded which). Sequenced sample: whole blood. The CDR3 region has the DNA TGTGCCAGCAGTGAAGGGACAGGGGTTTTGACCTACACCTTC. This translates into CASSEGTGVLTYTF.